The 6 T cell receptor beta chains listed next were all sequenced from one sample in a study of shared clonotypes between healthy human individuals. The assay was immunoSEQ multiplex PCR, and TCRdb's table has in-frame clones only and misses some. The sample lists over 1.5 million clones; about 98% were seen once. The specimen was naive CD4+ T cells sorted from blood. Subset noted: CD45RA+ positively selected. The receptor set was obtained from a man aged 25 to 40 in good health.

This chain links TRBV14 with TRBJ2-7; 7 bases agree with TRBD1. Unmatched junction bases numbered 10, after V lost 5 bases and J lost 3 bases. Germline V gives CDR1 SGHDN, CDR2 FVKESK. There are 15 residues in the CDR3. The CDR3 DNA is TGTGCCAGCAGCTCACAGGGGTTCCTCGACTACGAGCAGTACTTC. This encodes CASSSQGFLDYEQYF. The variable domain in full, with the rest retrieved from reference TRBV14 and TRBJ2-7, is EAGVTQFPSHSVIEKGQTVTLRCDPISGHDNLYWYRRVMGKEIKFLLHFVKESKQDESGMPNNRFLAERTGGTYSTLKVQPAELEDSGVYFCASSSQGFLDYEQYFGPGTRLTVT.

The genes are TRBV7-6 and TRBJ2-7; perhaps TRBD2 as D (5 bases). The CDR3 runs 15 residues. CDR1 and CDR2 from the germline V gene are SGHVS and FNYEAQ. V was shortened by 5 bases and J by 2 bases, with 16 bases between the two germline ends. The CDR3 region has the DNA TGTGCCAGCAGCCCCAGCCAGACTACACCCTACGAGCAGTACTTC. Its translation is CASSPSQTTPYEQYF.

J is TRBJ2-7 and V is TRBV6-6; a possible D gene is TRBD2 (5 bases). V was shortened by 0 bases and J by 5 bases, with 14 bases between the two germline ends. Germline assignment: CDR1 MNHNY and CDR2 SVGAGI (reference sequence). The CDR3 is made up of 15 amino acids. The CDR3 loop is CASSYSFRGWDEQYF. DNA of the CDR3: TGTGCCAGCAGTTACTCGTTTCGGGGTTGGGACGAGCAGTACTTC.

The V gene is TRBV2, the J gene TRBJ1-2, with 9 bases aligning to TRBD1. V shed 5 bases and J 6 bases; nucleotides not matched to a gene: 13. The germline V gene encodes CDR1 SNHLY and CDR2 FYNNEI. This CDR3 comprises 16 residues. CDR3 coding DNA: TGTGCCAGCAGTATAACTTACGGACAGGGGAGGAATGGCTACACCTTC. The encoded protein is CASSITYGQGRNGYTF.

In DNA form, the CDR3 reads TGTGCCAGCAGTTTATTCCCGGACAGGGGACGGGAGGCCGGGGAGCTGTTTTTT. Protein product: CASSLFPDRGREAGELFF. The rearrangement joins TRBV28 to TRBJ2-2, with 9 nucleotides matching TRBD1. V was pared by 1 base and J by 6 bases, with 12 bases of the junction left unmatched. The germline gives CDR1 MDHEN, CDR2 SYDVKM. This CDR3 region has 18 residues.

The chain couples TRBV5-1 to TRBJ1-4, with a tentative D call TRBD1 (6 bases). V lost 0 bases and J 8 bases, leaving 14 bases between the germline ends. Germline values: CDR1 SGHRS, CDR2 YFSETQ. This CDR3 comprises 15 residues. The CDR3 spells CASSLAVGAGEKLFF. DNA of the CDR3: TGCGCCAGCAGCTTGGCCGTGGGGGCAGGCGAAAAACTGTTTTTT.